This T cell receptor beta chain came from a study of monozygotic twins with inflammatory bowel disease. Addition of UMIs with a 6-nucleotide sample barcode was achieved by template switching. One entry per CDR3 protein, without DNA, is what TCRdb gives after re-calling the 5' RACE reads. With about 300,000 distinct CDR3 sequences in the sample, the ten largest clones hold 5.6%. Study findings and constraints: Among patients, repertoires may have gained variability from differing immunosuppressive treatments. TCRbeta diversity (inverse Simpson) was lower in IBD patients than in healthy co-twins.

For this clonotype: Its antigen remains unknown.

The material sequenced was blood. The sequence was obtained from a human donor with ulcerative colitis or Crohn's disease, or a healthy co-twin of an affected twin (not recorded which).

This CDR3 reads CATSDTVGQVSSGELFF. The genes are TRBV24-1 and TRBJ2-2; TCRdb lists TRBD1, though no DNA is available to test this call. Germline-derived CDR1 and CDR2 are KGHDR and SFDVKD. The CDR3 runs to 17 residues.